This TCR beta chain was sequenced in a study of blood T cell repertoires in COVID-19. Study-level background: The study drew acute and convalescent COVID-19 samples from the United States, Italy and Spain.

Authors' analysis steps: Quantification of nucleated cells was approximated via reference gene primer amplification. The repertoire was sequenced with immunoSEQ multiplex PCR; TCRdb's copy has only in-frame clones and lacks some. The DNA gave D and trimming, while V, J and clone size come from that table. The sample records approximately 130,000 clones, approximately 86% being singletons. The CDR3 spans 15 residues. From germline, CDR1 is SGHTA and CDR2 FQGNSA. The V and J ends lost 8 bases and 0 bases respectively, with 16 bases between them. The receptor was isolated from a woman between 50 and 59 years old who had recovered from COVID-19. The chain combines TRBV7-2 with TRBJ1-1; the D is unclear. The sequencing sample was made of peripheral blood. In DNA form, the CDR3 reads TGTGCCAGCGACTCCCGGGCGGGGATGAACACTGAAGCTTTCTTT. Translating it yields CASDSRAGMNTEAFF.